This T cell receptor (beta chain) was captured by sequencing in a study of a mutant IDH1 vaccine in newly diagnosed glioma. At the level of the study: Once 4-6 weeks had passed after radiotherapy alone, vaccination started, or it started with temozolomide cycles. Previous treatment comprised radiotherapy, temozolomide, or both, mostly both.

General study results and limits: The occurrence of vaccine-induced immune responses was seen in 80% to 95% of patients. Whatever changes occurred in top peripheral T cell clonotypes seemed unrelated to pseudoprogression.

On this clone: Its matching antigen is unknown.

Measured with immunoSEQ multiplex PCR; TCRdb has only the in-frame clones, and not every one. The data hold approximately 24,000 clones, with about 80% observed a single time. This CDR3 region has 14 residues. V lost 1 base to trimming and J lost 8 bases, with 14 bases between them. Germline lookup yields CDR1 GTSNPN and CDR2 SVGIG (reference sequence). The time point was: week 11, during vaccination. A single vaccine dose contained 300 ug of mutant IDH1 20-mer peptide, and topical imiquimod was used with it. J is TRBJ1-4 and V is TRBV30; D might be TRBD1 (5 bases). This sample comprised PBMCs, obtained from a glioma patient whose treatment included an IDH1 peptide vaccine. The clonotype comes from a woman aged 18-30 years with glioma. CDR3: CAWSGGTGFEKLFF. The CDR3 DNA is TGTGCCTGGAGTGGGGGGACTGGGTTCGAAAAACTGTTTTTT.